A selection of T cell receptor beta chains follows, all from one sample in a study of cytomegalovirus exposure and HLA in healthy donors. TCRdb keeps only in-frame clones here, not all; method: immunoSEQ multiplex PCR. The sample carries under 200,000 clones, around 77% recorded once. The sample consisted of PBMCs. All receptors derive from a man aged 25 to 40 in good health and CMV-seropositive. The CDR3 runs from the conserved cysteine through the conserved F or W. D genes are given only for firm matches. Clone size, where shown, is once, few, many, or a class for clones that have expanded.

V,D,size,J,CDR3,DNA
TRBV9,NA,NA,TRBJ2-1,CASSEQGLSYNEQFF,TGTGCCAGCAGCGAACAGGGCCTCTCCTACAATGAGCAGTTCTTC
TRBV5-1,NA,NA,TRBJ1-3,CASSLAAGISGNTIYF,TGCGCCAGCAGCTTGGCGGCGGGGATCTCTGGAAACACCATATATTTT
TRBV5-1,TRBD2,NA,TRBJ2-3,CASKSSGGTDTQYF,TGCGCCAGCAAATCTAGCGGGGGAACAGATACGCAGTATTTT
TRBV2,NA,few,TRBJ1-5,CASSVRVGNQPQHF,TGTGCCAGCTCTGTCAGGGTGGGCAATCAGCCCCAGCATTTT
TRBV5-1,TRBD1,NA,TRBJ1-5,CASSLVGNRGDNQPQHF,TGCGCCAGCAGCTTGGTTGGGAACAGGGGGGATAATCAGCCCCAGCATTTT
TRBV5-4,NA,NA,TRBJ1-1,CASSLGGNTEAFF,TGTGCCAGCAGCTTGGGAGGGAACACTGAAGCTTTCTTT
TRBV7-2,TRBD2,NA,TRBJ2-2,CASSYRGGAGELFF,TGTGCCAGCAGCTATCGCGGGGGGGCCGGGGAGCTGTTTTTT
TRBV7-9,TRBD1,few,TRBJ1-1,CASSRQGGTEAFF,TGTGCCAGCAGCCGACAGGGAGGCACTGAAGCTTTCTTT
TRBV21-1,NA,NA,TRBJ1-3,CASSNPVQGCPSGNTIYF,TGTGCCAGCAGCAATCCGGTGCAGGGGTGCCCTTCTGGAAACACCATATATTTT
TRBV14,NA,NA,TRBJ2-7,CASSHHPPGSYEQYF,TGTGCCAGCAGCCACCACCCCCCGGGCTCCTACGAGCAGTACTTC
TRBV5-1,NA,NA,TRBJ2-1,CASSGADEQFF,TGCGCCAGCAGCGGGGCGGATGAGCAGTTCTTC
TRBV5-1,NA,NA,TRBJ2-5,CASSTEYQETQYF,TGCGCCAGCAGTACAGAGTACCAAGAGACCCAGTACTTC
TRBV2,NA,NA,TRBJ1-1,CASSERGGATEAFF,TGTGCCAGCAGTGAACGGGGCGGGGCCACTGAAGCTTTCTTT
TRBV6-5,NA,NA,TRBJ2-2,CASSYGTSGAGELFF,TGTGCCAGCAGTTACGGAACTAGTGGGGCCGGGGAGCTGTTTTTT
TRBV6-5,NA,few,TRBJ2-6,CASSYAISGANVLTF,TGTGCCAGCAGTTATGCGATCTCTGGGGCCAACGTCCTGACTTTC
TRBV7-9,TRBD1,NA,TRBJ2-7,CSSSLDRVLEYF,TGTTCCAGCAGCTTAGACAGGGTATTGGAGTACTTC
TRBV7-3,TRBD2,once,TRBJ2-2,CASSLTGGGANTGELFF,TGTGCCAGCAGCTTAACCGGGGGGGGCGCGAACACCGGGGAGCTGTTTTTT
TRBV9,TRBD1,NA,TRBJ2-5,CASSVAGTGGETQYF,TGTGCCAGCAGCGTAGCTGGGACAGGGGGAGAGACCCAGTACTTC
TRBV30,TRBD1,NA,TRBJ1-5,CAWSVGDRAYQPQHF,TGTGCCTGGAGTGTAGGGGACAGAGCCTATCAGCCCCAGCATTTT
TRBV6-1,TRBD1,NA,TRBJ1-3,CASRGTGFSGNTIYF,TGTGCCAGCAGGGGGACAGGGTTCTCTGGAAACACCATATATTTT
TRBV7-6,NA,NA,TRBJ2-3,CASSLVAGGSDTQYF,TGTGCCAGCAGCTTAGTCGCAGGGGGGTCAGATACGCAGTATTTT
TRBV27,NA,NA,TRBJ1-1,CASSLRERQAEAFF,TGTGCCAGCAGCTTAAGGGAGCGACAGGCTGAAGCTTTCTTT
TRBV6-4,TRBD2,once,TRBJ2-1,CASSEVLAGYNEQFF,TGTGCCAGCAGTGAGGTACTAGCGGGGTACAATGAGCAGTTCTTC
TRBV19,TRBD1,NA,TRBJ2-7,CASSDWDSSYEQYF,TGTGCCAGTAGTGACTGGGACAGCTCCTACGAGCAGTACTTC
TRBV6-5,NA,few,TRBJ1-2,CASSIRTATPRYTF,TGTGCCAGCAGTATAAGGACAGCAACCCCGAGGTACACCTTC
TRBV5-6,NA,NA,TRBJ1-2,CASSPDSFYGYTF,TGTGCCAGCAGCCCGGACAGCTTCTATGGCTACACCTTC
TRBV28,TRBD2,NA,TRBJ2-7,CASSSRLAGMYEQYF,TGTGCCAGCAGTTCACGACTAGCGGGTATGTACGAGCAGTACTTC
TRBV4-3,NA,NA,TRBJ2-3,CASSQDYQGDTQYF,TGCGCCAGCAGCCAAGATTACCAGGGGGATACGCAGTATTTT
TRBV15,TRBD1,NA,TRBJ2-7,CATSTRQGAYEQYF,TGTGCCACCAGCACCAGACAGGGGGCCTACGAGCAGTACTTC
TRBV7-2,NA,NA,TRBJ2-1,CASSLARLAYNEQFF,TGTGCCAGCAGCTTAGCGCGGCTAGCTTACAATGAGCAGTTCTTC
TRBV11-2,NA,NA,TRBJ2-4,CASLAVAKNIQYF,TGTGCCAGCCTCGCGGTAGCCAAAAACATTCAGTACTTC
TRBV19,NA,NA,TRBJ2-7,CASSITVYYEQYF,TGTGCCAGTAGTATAACAGTTTACTACGAGCAGTACTTC
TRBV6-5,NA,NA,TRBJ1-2,CASSPGSGGGYTF,TGTGCCAGCAGCCCGGGCTCGGGGGGGGGCTACACCTTC
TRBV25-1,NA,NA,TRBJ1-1,CASSAPGTSVLAFF,TGTGCCAGCAGTGCACCCGGGACATCGGTATTGGCTTTCTTT
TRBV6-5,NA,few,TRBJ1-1,CASSYGGTEAFF,TGTGCCAGCAGTTACGGAGGGACTGAAGCTTTCTTT
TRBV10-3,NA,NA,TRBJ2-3,CAISEWKRDTDTQYF,TGTGCCATCAGTGAATGGAAACGGGACACAGATACGCAGTATTTT
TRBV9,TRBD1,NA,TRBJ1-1,CASSVDRDREVNTEAFF,TGTGCCAGCAGCGTGGACCGGGACAGGGAGGTGAACACTGAAGCTTTCTTT
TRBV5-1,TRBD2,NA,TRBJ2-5,CASSLSGGAEETQYF,TGCGCCAGCAGCTTAAGCGGGGGGGCCGAAGAGACCCAGTACTTC
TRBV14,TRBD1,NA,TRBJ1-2,CASSHRTGGYGYTF,TGTGCCAGCAGCCACCGGACAGGGGGCTATGGCTACACCTTC
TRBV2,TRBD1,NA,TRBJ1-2,CASSEPGQGRYGYTF,TGTGCCAGCAGTGAACCGGGACAGGGGAGGTATGGCTACACCTTC
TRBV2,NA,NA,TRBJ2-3,CAGGDQLNTDTQYF,TGTGCCGGAGGGGACCAATTAAACACAGATACGCAGTATTTT
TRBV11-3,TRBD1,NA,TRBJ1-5,CASSKADRGRGNQPQHF,TGTGCCAGCAGCAAAGCCGACAGGGGGCGAGGCAATCAGCCCCAGCATTTT
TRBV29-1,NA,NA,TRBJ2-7,CSVEGGNEQYF,TGCAGCGTTGAAGGCGGGAATGAGCAGTACTTC
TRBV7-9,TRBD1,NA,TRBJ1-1,CASSLVDRADTEAFF,TGTGCCAGCAGCTTAGTCGACAGGGCCGACACTGAAGCTTTCTTT
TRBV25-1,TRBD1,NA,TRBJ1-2,CASSEQGVYGYTF,TGTGCCAGCAGTGAACAGGGGGTCTATGGCTACACCTTC
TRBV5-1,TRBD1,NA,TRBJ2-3,CASSLVETGTDTQYF,TGCGCCAGCAGCTTGGTCGAGACAGGGACAGATACGCAGTATTTT
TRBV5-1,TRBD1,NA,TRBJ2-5,CASSHRQGGPLISETQYF,TGCGCCAGCAGCCATCGACAGGGGGGGCCCCTAATATCGGAGACCCAGTACTTC
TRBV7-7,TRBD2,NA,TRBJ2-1,CASSNWGAGDNEQFF,TGTGCCAGCAGCAACTGGGGAGCGGGGGACAATGAGCAGTTCTTC
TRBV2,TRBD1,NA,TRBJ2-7,CASSFSGTGAYEQYF,TGTGCCAGCAGTTTTTCCGGGACAGGGGCCTACGAGCAGTACTTC
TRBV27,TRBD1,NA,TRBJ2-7,CASRRDRATYEQYF,TGTGCCAGCAGACGGGACAGGGCAACATACGAGCAGTACTTC
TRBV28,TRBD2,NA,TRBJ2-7,CASSSPGTSSGYEQYF,TGTGCCAGCAGTTCCCCCGGGACTAGCAGCGGCTACGAGCAGTACTTC
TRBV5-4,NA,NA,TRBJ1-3,CASSPDEGIHTIYF,TGTGCCAGCAGCCCGGACGAGGGAATACACACCATATATTTT
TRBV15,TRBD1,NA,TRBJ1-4,CATSRWDRSNEKLFF,TGTGCCACCAGCAGATGGGACAGGTCTAATGAAAAACTGTTTTTT